This T cell receptor (beta chain) appears in the sequencing data of a study of T cell repertoires in cytomegalovirus infection. V lost 5 bases, J lost 6 bases, and 8 bases stayed unmatched. The CDR3 runs to 13 residues. Germline V gene sequence: CDR1 SGHDT, CDR2 YYEEEE. Overall study results and limits: Cumulative public TCR beta family frequency identified CMV carriers with the relevant HLA.

About this clonotype: The antigen remains undetermined.

TCRdb itself ran the reads through MiXCR, one entry per CDR3 protein. The top ten clones hold 15% to 20% of a sample with a few hundred thousand distinct CDR3 sequences, approximately 22% of them seen once. Material: CD8+ T cells from PBMCs. This TCR was sampled from a human donor in good health (CMV status not recorded). Some clones in this sample may be carry-over from other donors' samples. The chain employs TRBV5-6 and TRBJ2-7; 7 bases match TRBD1. The CDR3 sequence: CASSPTGIGEQYF. CDR3 bases: TGTGCCAGCAGTCCGACAGGGATCGGCGAGCAGTACTTC.